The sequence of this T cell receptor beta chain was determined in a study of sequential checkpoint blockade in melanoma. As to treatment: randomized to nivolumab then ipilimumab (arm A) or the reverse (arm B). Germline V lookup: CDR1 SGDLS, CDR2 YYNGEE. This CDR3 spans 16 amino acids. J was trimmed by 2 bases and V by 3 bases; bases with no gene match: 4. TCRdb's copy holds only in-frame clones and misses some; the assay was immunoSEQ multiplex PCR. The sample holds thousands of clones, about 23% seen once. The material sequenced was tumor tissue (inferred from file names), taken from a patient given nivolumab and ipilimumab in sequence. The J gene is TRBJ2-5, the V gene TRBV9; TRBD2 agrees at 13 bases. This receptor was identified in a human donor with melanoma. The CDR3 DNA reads TGTGCCAGCAGCGCCGGGACTAGCGGGGTACAAGAGACCCAGTACTTC. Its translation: CASSAGTSGVQETQYF.